These 6 T cell receptor beta chains were sequenced from one sample in a study of shared clonotypes between healthy human individuals. Method: immunoSEQ multiplex PCR; TCRdb's copy keeps in-frame clones and lacks some. The sample comprises roughly 1 million clones, more than 65% of which are singletons, and approximately 1.5% rests with the top ten. Sequenced input: memory CD4+ T cells sorted from blood. The subset is: CD45RA-negative fraction. The receptors stem from a man younger than 35 in good health.

In this sample, this clone turned up a few times. The V gene is TRBV28, the J gene TRBJ1-6; D is ambiguous. This CDR3 spans 14 amino acids. Looked up from germline, CDR1 is MDHEN and CDR2 is SYDVKM. V gave up 2 bases and J gave up 9 bases, with 11 bases separating them. The CDR3 bases are TGTGCCAGCAGTTTACCCGAGGCAGGTTCACCCCTCCACTTT. It is translated as CASSLPEAGSPLHF.

V usage is TRBV7-3 and J usage is TRBJ2-3; 15 bases are shared with TRBD2. The V and J ends lost 4 bases and 2 bases, in that order; junction bases with no gene match: 7. Germline CDR1 reads SGHTA; CDR2 reads FQGTGA. The CDR3 is 18 residues long. The CDR3: CASSSGTSGGRATDTQYF. The DNA of the CDR3 is TGTGCCAGCAGCTCCGGGACTAGCGGGGGGCGGGCCACAGATACGCAGTATTTT.

The rearrangement joins TRBV11-3 to TRBJ2-3, with 14 bases matching TRBD2. The CDR3 contains 15 residues. Trimming cost V 5 bases and J 8 bases; bases outside gene matches: 6. Germline V lookup: CDR1 SGHNT, CDR2 YENEEA. The chain's CDR3 is CASSLTSGGESTQYF. CDR3 nucleotide sequence: TGTGCCAGCAGCCTGACTAGCGGGGGGGAGAGTACGCAGTATTTT.

As for this clone: This may be a read error: a much more frequent sequence differs by one nucleotide. This chain links TRBV5-1 with TRBJ2-5; 9 bases are a match to TRBD1. With 4 bases clipped from V and 4 bases from J, the junction kept 8 bases outside the gene matches. Germline assignment: CDR1 SGHRS and CDR2 YFSETQ. The CDR3 loop spans 15 amino acids. CDR3 amino acids: CASSPGTGQRETQYF. The CDR3 nucleotides read TGCGCCAGCAGCCCCGGGACAGGGCAGAGAGAGACCCAGTACTTC.

This chain connects TRBV7-2 to TRBJ1-6; no definite D call. The V gene's germline CDR1 is SGHTA and CDR2 FQGNSA. This CDR3 region has 14 residues. Trimming took 5 bases from V and 9 from J, leaving 14 bases between them. Here the CDR3 DNA reads TGTGCCAGCAGCCTAGGGAGGTCCGGTTCACCCCTCCACTTT. Its translation is CASSLGRSGSPLHF.

This clone was counted only a few times. This chain links TRBV27 with TRBJ2-6, with 9 bases matching TRBD1. This CDR3 is 18 amino acids long. With 6 bases clipped from V and 0 bases from J, the junction kept 9 bases outside the gene matches. CDR1 and CDR2 (germline): MNHEY, SMNVEV (reference sequence). In DNA, the CDR3 is TGTGCCAGCAGGAGACCGGGACAGGGAGGCTCTGGGGCCAACGTCCTGACTTTC. It is translated as CASRRPGQGGSGANVLTF.